The 9 T cell receptor beta chains listed next were all sequenced from one sample in a study of human T cells and chemical hapten exposure. TCRdb re-called the RACE reads through MiXCR, storing one row per CDR3 protein. The top ten hold about 8% of the sample, which has 300,000 to 400,000 distinct CDR3 sequences, roughly 6.9% seen once. The time point here: patch test 1, 2 weeks after DPC sensitization. Regarding treatment: therapeutic diphenylcyclopropenone sensitization with weekly scalp DPC. This material consisted of whole blood, taken in connection with sensitization to the hapten diphenylcyclopropenone (DPC). The receptors were sampled from a woman younger than 30 with alopecia areata. Some clones in this sample may be carry-over from other donors' samples.

The chain employs TRBV10-3 and TRBJ1-2; D remains ambiguous. Trimming took 11 bases from V and 2 from J, leaving 12 bases between them. In germline, CDR1 is ENHRY, CDR2 SYGVKD. This CDR3 is built from 12 residues. CDR3 amino acids: CAGGGGNYGYTF. DNA of the CDR3: TGTGCCGGAGGCGGAGGCAACTATGGCTACACCTTC.

The gene calls are TRBV20-1 and TRBJ2-3, with D unclear. V lost 1 base and J 3 bases, leaving 14 bases between the germline ends. CDR1 is DFQATT, CDR2 SNEGSKA, per germline (reference sequence). This CDR3 comprises 15 residues. This CDR3 reads CSARVEMGLTDTQYF. CDR3 nucleotides: TGCAGTGCTAGAGTGGAGATGGGGTTGACAGATACGCAGTATTTT.

Ten or more counts support this clonotype. The rearrangement joins TRBV14 to TRBJ2-7, with D unclear. This CDR3 region has 15 residues. The V gene lost 1 base and the J gene lost 3 bases, with 13 bases spanning the gap. Germline V gene data show CDR1 as SGHDN and CDR2 as FVKESK. DNA of the CDR3: TGTGCCAGCAGCCAAGCTACGGATGATTACTACGAGCAGTACTTC. The encoded protein is CASSQATDDYYEQYF.

Only a few counts were recorded for this clonotype. This may be a read error: a much more frequent sequence differs by one nucleotide. The chain employs TRBV7-2 and TRBJ2-3; D is perhaps TRBD1 or TRBD2 (6 bases each). This CDR3 is 14 amino acids long. Germline V gene sequence: CDR1 SGHTA, CDR2 FQGNSA. Trimming left V 2 bases short and J 2 bases short, with 8 bases between. The CDR3 loop is CASSLRGLTDTQYF. CDR3 DNA sequence: TGTGCCAGCAGCTTACGGGGGCTCACAGATACGCAGTATTTT.

In its sample, this clonotype was seen a few times. The V gene is TRBV18, the J gene TRBJ2-3; a weak D match, TRBD2 (6 bases). The V end was cut by 2 bases, the J end by 2 bases, with 11 bases between. Germline CDR1 and CDR2: KGHSH and LQKENI. This CDR3 is 15 amino acids long. CDR3 coding DNA: TGTGCCAGCTCACCAAGGAGGGAGTCCACAGATACGCAGTATTTT. Translating gives CASSPRRESTDTQYF.

Concerning this clonotype itself: A much bigger clone sits one base away, suggesting this may be a read error. The CDR3 sequence is CTSSLGHEDQPQHF. The CDR3 DNA reads TGTACCAGCAGCCTGGGACACGAGGACCAGCCCCAGCATTTT. V gene TRBV12-3 or TRBV12-4 combines with J gene TRBJ1-5; weak D call: TRBD1 (6 bases). CDR3 length: 14 amino acids.

This clonotype was recorded many times. The chain recombines TRBV28 with TRBJ1-3; possibly TRBD1 for D (6 bases). The CDR3 is 14 amino acids. The V gene's germline CDR1 is MDHEN and CDR2 SYDVKM. Trimming removed 6 bases at V and 4 bases at J, with 13 bases between. CDR3 amino acids: CASSSPGAGNTIYF. The CDR3, as DNA: TGTGCCAGCAGCTCTCCGGGGGCCGGAAACACCATATATTTT.

This clonotype was recorded a few times. The rearrangement uses TRBV6-1 and TRBJ2-3; 8 bases align to TRBD1. The germline V gene encodes CDR1 MNHNS and CDR2 SASEGT. The CDR3 totals 16 residues. The junction had 5 bases not matched to a gene; V was cut back by 3 bases and J by 0 bases. The CDR3 loop reads CASSEPHRGSTDTQYF. Written as DNA, the CDR3 is TGTGCCAGCAGTGAGCCCCACAGGGGGAGCACAGATACGCAGTATTTT.

This clonotype came up many times. The chain links TRBV12-3 or TRBV12-4 to TRBJ2-7; D possibly corresponds to TRBD1 (5 bases). The ends were cut back, 1 base at V and 5 bases at J, with 9 bases in the middle. CDR3 length equals 13 residues. The DNA of the CDR3 is TGTGCCAGCAGTTTAGAAGCAGGGAACGAGCAGTACTTC. It yields the protein CASSLEAGNEQYF.